A selection of T cell receptor beta chains follows, all from one sample in a study of cytomegalovirus exposure and HLA in healthy donors. The method was immunoSEQ multiplex PCR; TCRdb's version includes in-frame clones alone and lacks a portion of them. Among about 270,000 clones listed, 86% were seen once. Sample: PBMCs. Receptors were obtained from a man aged 35-49 years in good health and CMV-seropositive. Each CDR3 is given with its conserved first and last residue. The D gene is left open where the match is weak. Only some rows state a clone size, as once, few, many or a class for expanded clones.

D gene	clone size	V gene	J gene	CDR3 DNA	CDR3 protein
TRBD1	-	TRBV28	TRBJ1-4	TGTGCCAGCAGTTTATTTTATGGGGACAGAGTGGGGGAAAAACTGTTTTTT	CASSLFYGDRVGEKLFF
-	-	TRBV30	TRBJ2-7	TGTGCCCTAGGGGGGGCGCCCTACGAGCAGTACTTC	CALGGAPYEQYF
-	-	TRBV28	TRBJ1-4	TGTGCCAGCAGCCCCGACAGTAATGAAAAACTGTTTTTT	CASSPDSNEKLFF
-	-	TRBV28	TRBJ2-7	TGTGCCAGCGGGGAAGTGGAAGGGGACGAGCAGTACTTC	CASGEVEGDEQYF
TRBD2	-	TRBV9	TRBJ2-1	TGTGCCAGCAGCGTAGGAATAGCGGGAGGCCCCTACAATGAGCAGTTCTTC	CASSVGIAGGPYNEQFF
TRBD1	-	TRBV6-5	TRBJ2-5	TGTGCCAGCAGGCGGCCTGGGACAGCAGAGACCCAGTACTTC	CASRRPGTAETQYF
-	-	TRBV28	TRBJ2-7	TGTGCCAGCAGTTTAGCCAGGAGGGCGGGGGAGCAGTACTTC	CASSLARRAGEQYF
-	-	TRBV5-1	TRBJ2-1	TGCGCCAGCAGAGCACAGGGATCTCTATACAATGAGCAGTTCTTC	CASRAQGSLYNEQFF
-	-	TRBV5-6	TRBJ1-4	TGTGCCAGCAGCCCTCGGGGAATAGTTGGTGAAAAACTGTTTTTT	CASSPRGIVGEKLFF
-	-	TRBV7-2	TRBJ2-7	TGTGCCAGCAGCTTAGTTGGTGTCCCAGGCGAGCAGTACTTC	CASSLVGVPGEQYF
TRBD2	once	TRBV7-8	TRBJ2-1	TGTGCCAGCAGCTCTAGCGGTGGCTCCTACAATGAGCAGTTCTTC	CASSSSGGSYNEQFF
TRBD2	-	TRBV5-1	TRBJ2-7	TGCGCCAGCAGCTTCCGGACTAGCGGGACGTACGAGCAGTACTTC	CASSFRTSGTYEQYF
TRBD1	-	TRBV18	TRBJ1-1	TGTGCCAGCTCACCAACTGGGACAGGGGCTAACGCTTTCTTT	CASSPTGTGANAFF
-	few	TRBV28	TRBJ2-2	TGTGCCAGCAGCTCCACAGGGCACACCGGGGAGCTGTTTTTT	CASSSTGHTGELFF
-	few	TRBV29-1	TRBJ2-7	TGCAGCGTTGGCCCGGGAGACCCCTACGAGCAGTACTTC	CSVGPGDPYEQYF
-	once	TRBV6-1	TRBJ1-4	TGTGCCAGCAGTGAAGCAGCAGGGATTAAGGGAAAACTGTTTTTT	CASSEAAGIKGKLFF
-	few	TRBV5-1	TRBJ1-1	TGCGCCAGCAGCTTGGGGGAGGGTGTCACTGAAGCTTTCTTT	CASSLGEGVTEAFF
TRBD1	once	TRBV4-3	TRBJ1-2	TGCGCCAGCAGCCCAGACAGGGGCTATGGCTACACCTTC	CASSPDRGYGYTF
-	-	TRBV7-9	TRBJ1-1	TGTGCCAGCAGCACCAGGGTCGGGAACACTGAAGCTTTCTTT	CASSTRVGNTEAFF
TRBD2	-	TRBV10-3	TRBJ2-7	TGTGCCATAGCGGGAGGGCCGGGCTCCTACGAGCAGTACTTC	CAIAGGPGSYEQYF
TRBD1	-	TRBV6-6	TRBJ2-7	TGTGCCAGCAGTCCTGGACAGGGTCGCTCCTACGAGCAGTACTTC	CASSPGQGRSYEQYF
-	-	TRBV5-1	TRBJ2-1	TGCGCCAGCAGCTCACGGAGAAATGAGCAGTTCTTC	CASSSRRNEQFF
-	-	TRBV11-3	TRBJ1-1	TGTGCCAGCAGCTTTAGCCCGGACACTGAAGCTTTCTTT	CASSFSPDTEAFF
TRBD1	-	TRBV5-4	TRBJ1-5	TGTGCCAGCAGCTTGGACAGGGGTTACCAGCATTTT	CASSLDRGYQHF
-	-	TRBV27	TRBJ1-3	TGTGCCAGCACTAGTAGCTCTGGAAACACCATATATTTT	CASTSSSGNTIYF
TRBD1	few	TRBV4-1	TRBJ2-1	TGCGCCAGCAGCCAGGGAAGGACAGGGTTGAGGTTCTTC	CASSQGRTGLRFF